This TCR beta chain was documented in a study of identical twins. General study findings and limits: Insertion counts were lower in abundant cord blood beta clonotypes, a trend that memory repertoires did not show. Shared out-of-frame alpha sequences (those common to twins) showed excess low generation probability. Out-of-frame TCR alpha sharing observed in monozygotic twins exceeded model estimates.

One entry per CDR3 protein, called by TCRdb with MiXCR from the 5' RACE reads. The table has under 350,000 distinct CDR3 sequences, 8% to 9.5% seen once. This clonotype was seen ten or more times. Its antigen remains unknown. The donors were all healthy and Caucasian. These data also featured in a second study, about yellow fever vaccine responses in identical twins.

The TCR sequence derives from a woman under 30 in good health. The source material was CD8+ T cells sorted from blood.

The CDR3 nucleotides read TGTGCCATAAGGACAGTAGGGGAGACCCAGTACTTC. This codes for CAIRTVGETQYF. This chain connects TRBV2 to TRBJ2-5; tentative D call: TRBD1 (6 bases). With 10 bases removed from V and 5 bases from J, the gap between germline ends came to 14 bases. CDR1 SNHLY and CDR2 FYNNEI come from the germline V gene. The CDR3 runs 12 residues.